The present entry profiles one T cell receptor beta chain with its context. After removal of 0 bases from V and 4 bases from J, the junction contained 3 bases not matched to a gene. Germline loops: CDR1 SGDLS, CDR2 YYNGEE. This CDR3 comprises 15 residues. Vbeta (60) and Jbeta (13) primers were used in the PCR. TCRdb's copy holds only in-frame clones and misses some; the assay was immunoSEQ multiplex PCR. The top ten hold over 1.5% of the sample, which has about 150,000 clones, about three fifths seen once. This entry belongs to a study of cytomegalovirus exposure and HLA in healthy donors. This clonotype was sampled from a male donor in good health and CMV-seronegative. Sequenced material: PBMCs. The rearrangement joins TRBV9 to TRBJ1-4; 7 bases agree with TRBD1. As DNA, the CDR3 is TGTGCCAGCAGCGTAGGTACAGGGGATAATGAAAAACTGTTTTTT. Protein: CASSVGTGDNEKLFF.